This passage covers 19 T cell receptor beta chains from one sample sequenced in a study of response to subunit inactivated influenza vaccine. A single record per CDR3 protein comes from TCRdb applying MiXCR to the RT-PCR reads. Of 700,000 to 800,000 distinct CDR3 sequences detected, around 20% appear once; the ten largest clones hold roughly 11%. The specimen was PBMCs from blood, collected 4 to 6 days after vaccination. These receptors were obtained from a man between 45 and 60 years old who received an inactivated influenza vaccine.

This clonotype was recorded many times. The chain uses TRBV20-1 and TRBJ1-5, with D possibly matching TRBD1 (5 bases). Germline CDR1 is DFQATT and CDR2 is SNEGSKA (reference sequence). The CDR3 sequence is 13 residues long. Trimming stripped 4 bases from V and 7 bases from J, with 14 bases between. The chain's CDR3 is CSAKPGTWQPQHF. CDR3 bases: TGCAGTGCTAAACCAGGGACCTGGCAGCCCCAGCATTTT.

The J gene is TRBJ1-5, the V gene TRBV12-3 or TRBV12-4; maybe TRBD1 (6 bases). This CDR3 comprises 14 residues. Trimming took off 5 bases at V and 11 bases at J, with 19 bases between the two ends. The CDR3: CASSPGGPRGAQHF. CDR3 sequence (DNA): TGTGCCAGCAGTCCGGGGGGCCCTCGGGGAGCCCAGCATTTT.

This clonotype was seen many times. The chain uses TRBV29-1 and TRBJ2-7; D perhaps matches TRBD2 (5 bases). Germline V gives CDR1 SQVTM, CDR2 ANQGSEA. Trimming removed 3 bases at V and 4 bases at J, with 13 bases between. The CDR3 contains 13 residues. The CDR3 is CSVEQPEGYEQYF. The CDR3 nucleotides read TGCAGCGTTGAGCAACCAGAGGGTTACGAGCAGTACTTC.

V is TRBV2 and J is TRBJ2-5; TRBD2 matches at 8 bases. Germline V gene lookup returns CDR1 SNHLY and CDR2 FYNNEI. This CDR3 is built from 10 residues. Trimming removed 8 bases from V and 10 bases from J; junction bases left unmatched: 3. As DNA, the CDR3 is TGTGCCAGCCGGGAGGGGAGCCAGTACTTC. Residues: CASREGSQYF.

The V call is TRBV20-1, the J call TRBJ1-6; 10 bases line up with TRBD1. V shed 3 bases, J shed 4 bases, and the junction held 6 bases outside the gene matches. Per germline, CDR1 DFQATT and CDR2 SNEGSKA (reference sequence). CDR3 length: 16 amino acids. The CDR3 is CSARWDRGIYNSPLHF. In nucleotides, the CDR3 is TGCAGTGCTAGGTGGGACAGGGGAATTTATAATTCACCCCTCCACTTT.

Only a few counts were recorded for this clonotype. This chain connects TRBV7-2 to TRBJ1-2; unclear D gene. The CDR3 runs 16 residues. The germline CDR1 and CDR2 sequences are SGHTA and FQGNSA. The V end lost 5 bases, the J end lost 8 bases, and 24 bases lay between the germline ends. DNA of the CDR3: TGTGCCAGCAGCCCCCAGCCCATTGGAGCCGGTGGCGGCTACACCTTC. It translates to CASSPQPIGAGGGYTF.

Only a few counts were recorded for this clonotype. The chain combines TRBV20-1 with TRBJ2-7; 7 nucleotides align to TRBD1. J gave up 9 bases and V 3 bases, and 11 bases lay outside the gene matches. Germline lookup yields CDR1 DFQATT and CDR2 SNEGSKA (reference sequence). The CDR3 covers 13 residues. The CDR3 loop reads CSASSPTGPGQYF. CDR3 nucleotides: TGCAGTGCTAGTTCCCCGACAGGGCCGGGGCAGTACTTC.

This clonotype came up a few times. The V gene is TRBV7-2, the J gene TRBJ2-1; 7 bases are shared with TRBD2. The CDR3 extends over 15 amino acids. The trim removed 4 bases at V and 2 bases at J, leaving 5 bases unmatched. Germline CDR1 SGHTA, CDR2 FQGNSA. The CDR3 reads CASSWDGGTYNEQFF. The DNA for the CDR3 is TGTGCCAGCAGCTGGGACGGGGGGACCTACAATGAGCAGTTCTTC.

This chain uses TRBV5-1 with TRBJ2-5; 16 bases match TRBD2. There are 17 residues in the CDR3. CDR1 is SGHRS, CDR2 YFSETQ, per germline. V shed 0 bases, J shed 4 bases, and the junction held 3 bases outside the gene matches. This CDR3 reads CASSLVGTSGGAETQYF. CDR3 DNA sequence: TGCGCCAGCAGCTTGGTGGGGACTAGCGGGGGGGCAGAGACCCAGTACTTC.

The rearrangement joins TRBV12-3 or TRBV12-4 to TRBJ1-2; D is ambiguous. This CDR3 is built from 15 residues. V was trimmed by 1 base and J by 5 bases, leaving 14 bases between them. DNA for the CDR3: TGTGCCAGCAGTTTAGAAGGGATTTATACTTATGGCTACACCTTC. Protein: CASSLEGIYTYGYTF.

This clonotype was seen a few times. The CDR3 region is CASSAGTGAGQPQHF. CDR3 nucleotides: TGTGCCAGCAGCGCCGGGACAGGGGCCGGGCAGCCCCAGCATTTT. This rearrangement joins TRBV7-2 to TRBJ1-5, with 10 nucleotides matching TRBD1. Germline V gives CDR1 SGHTA, CDR2 FQGNSA. The CDR3 has 15 amino acids. V dropped 5 bases and J dropped 7; count of bases not matched to a gene: 8.

The chain has TRBV27 and TRBJ2-1; TRBD2 matches 11 bases. CDR1 and CDR2 (germline): MNHEY, SMNVEV (reference sequence). The V segment lost 5 bases and the J segment 2 bases; nucleotides outside the gene matches: 5. The CDR3 is 16 amino acids. CDR3 region: CASSGGTSGTYNEQFF. CDR3 nucleotides: TGTGCCAGCAGTGGGGGGACTAGCGGAACCTACAATGAGCAGTTCTTC.

In this sample, this clonotype turned up a few times. The chain is built from TRBV29-1 and TRBJ2-5; 9 bases are shared with TRBD1. Germline CDR1 reads SQVTM; CDR2 reads ANQGSEA. The CDR3 totals 12 residues. Losses at the gene ends were 7 bases for V and 4 bases for J; bases not matched to a gene: 4. The CDR3 DNA is TGCAGCGCCTGGGGACAGGGAGAGACCCAGTACTTC. Protein: CSAWGQGETQYF.

In its sample, this clonotype was seen a few times. The gene calls are TRBV7-3 and TRBJ1-3, with no clear D. Trimming took 1 base from V and 8 from J, leaving 9 bases between them. This CDR3 region has 13 residues. Germline V lookup: CDR1 SGHTA, CDR2 FQGTGA. The CDR3 protein is CASSLSLEDTIYF. CDR3 sequence (DNA): TGTGCCAGCAGCTTAAGTTTGGAAGACACCATATATTTT.

This chain links TRBV19 with TRBJ2-3; D is possibly TRBD1 (6 bases). The length of the CDR3 is 16 residues. CDR1 and CDR2 from the germline V gene are LNHDA and SQIVND (reference sequence). The V gene lost 3 bases and the J gene lost 8 bases, with 21 bases spanning the gap. CDR3 in amino acids: CASSMGRGVIRGTQYF. Here the CDR3 DNA reads TGTGCCAGTAGTATGGGCAGGGGCGTCATACGGGGTACGCAGTATTTT.

A few counts support this clonotype. The V and J genes are TRBV4-1 and TRBJ2-7; no firm D call. This CDR3 region has 11 residues. V was pared by 1 base and J by 10 bases, with 8 bases between. The germline gives CDR1 MGHRA, CDR2 YSYEKL. The CDR3 DNA follows: TGCGCCAGCAGCCAAGGTCAGGCTCAGTACTTC. Translation: CASSQGQAQYF.

The chain is built from TRBV7-9 and TRBJ1-1, with 10 bases matching TRBD1. CDR3 size: 15 residues. Unmatched junction bases numbered 8, after V lost 4 bases and J lost 6 bases. Looked up from germline, CDR1 is SEHNR and CDR2 is FQNEAQ (reference sequence). This CDR3 reads CASSSRTGGFSEAFF. The CDR3 DNA reads TGTGCCAGCAGCTCCCGGACAGGGGGGTTTTCTGAAGCTTTCTTT.

The chain employs TRBV7-2 and TRBJ2-1, with no clear D. The CDR3 contains 16 residues. V dropped 1 base and J dropped 3 bases, with 13 bases sitting between them. Germline-derived CDR1 and CDR2 are SGHTA and FQGNSA. CDR3 sequence reads: CASSLGYTLGYNEQFF. DNA of the CDR3: TGTGCCAGCAGCTTAGGCTATACCCTTGGCTACAATGAGCAGTTCTTC.

V is TRBV2 and J is TRBJ2-1; 8 bases match TRBD2. The CDR3 sequence is 15 residues long. Germline trimming cut 6 bases from V and 2 bases from J; bases unmatched to any gene: 6. The germline CDR1 and CDR2 sequences are SNHLY and FYNNEI. CDR3 coding DNA: TGTGCCAGCAGGACCCGGACTAGCCCCTACAATGAGCAGTTCTTC. This encodes CASRTRTSPYNEQFF.